The sequence of this T cell receptor (beta chain) was determined in a study of regulatory T cells in long-lasting Graves disease. Ten or more counts support this clonotype. Time point noted: newly diagnosed GD, antithyroid drugs for less than 3 months. RNA isolated from PBMCs was used to make the TCR library. In building TCR beta libraries, iRepertoire HTBI primers were used together with Arm-PCR of CDR3 regions. Using its own MiXCR run on the multiplex PCR reads, TCRdb lists one record per CDR3 protein. The data show over 300,000 distinct CDR3 sequences, less than 20% seen once. CDR1 is SGHAT, CDR2 FQDESV, per germline (reference sequence). This CDR3 comprises 16 residues. V trimming: 5 bases; J trimming: 3 bases; junction bases outside the gene matches: 13.

This sequence originates from a female donor with Graves disease. This rearrangement joins TRBV11-1 to TRBJ2-7, with 7 nucleotides matching TRBD2. The sample was peripheral blood mononuclear cells (PBMCs), taken at new diagnosis, from a patient treated with antithyroid drugs. The CDR3, as DNA: TGTGCCAGCAGCCAGCTAGCGGCTGACAACCTCTACGAGCAGTACTTC. Translating gives CASSQLAADNLYEQYF.